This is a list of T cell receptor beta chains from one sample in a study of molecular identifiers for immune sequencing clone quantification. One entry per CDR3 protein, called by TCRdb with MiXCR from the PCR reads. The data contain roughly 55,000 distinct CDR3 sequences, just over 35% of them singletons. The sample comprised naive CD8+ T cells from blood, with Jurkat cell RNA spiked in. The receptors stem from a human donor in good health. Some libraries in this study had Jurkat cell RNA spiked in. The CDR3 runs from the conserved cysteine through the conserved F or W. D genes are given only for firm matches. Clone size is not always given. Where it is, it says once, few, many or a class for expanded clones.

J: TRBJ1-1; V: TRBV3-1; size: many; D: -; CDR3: CASSQDWAGWNTEAFF; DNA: TGTGCCAGCAGCCAAGATTGGGCAGGGTGGAACACTGAAGCTTTCTTT
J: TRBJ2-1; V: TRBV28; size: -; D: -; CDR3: CASMGQYNEQFF; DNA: TGTGCCAGCATGGGCCAGTACAATGAGCAGTTCTTC
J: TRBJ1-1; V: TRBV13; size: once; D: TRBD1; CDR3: CASSSGTGYNTEAFF; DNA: TGTGCCAGCAGCTCCGGGACAGGATATAACACTGAAGCCTTCTTT
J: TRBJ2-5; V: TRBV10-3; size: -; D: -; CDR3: CAISGREQETQYF; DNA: TGTGCCATCAGTGGCCGGGAGCAAGAGACCCAGTACTTC
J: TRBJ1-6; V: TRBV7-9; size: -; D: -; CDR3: CASSLAGQYNSPLHF; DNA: TGTGCCAGCAGCTTAGCGGGACAATATAATTCACCCCTCCACTTT
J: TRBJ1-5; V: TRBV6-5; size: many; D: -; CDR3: CASSSGSGQPQHF; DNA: TGTGCCAGCAGTTCAGGGTCGGGTCAGCCCCAGCATTTT
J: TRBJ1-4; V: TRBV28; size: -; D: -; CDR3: CASSDTRSAAYTLNEKLFF; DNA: TGTGCCAGCAGCGATACTAGAAGCGCGGCCTACACCCTTAATGAAAAACTGTTTTTT
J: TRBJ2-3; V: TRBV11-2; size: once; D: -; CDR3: CASTRDGSGTDTQYF; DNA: TGTGCCAGCACCCGCGACGGGAGTGGGACAGATACGCAGTATTTT
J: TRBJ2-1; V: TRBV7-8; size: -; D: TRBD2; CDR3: CASSLGMLAGVFYNEQFF; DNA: TGTGCCAGCAGCTTAGGAATGCTAGCGGGAGTTTTCTACAATGAGCAGTTCTTC
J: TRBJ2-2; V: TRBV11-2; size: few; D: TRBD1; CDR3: CASSRGQGITGELFF; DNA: TGTGCCAGCAGCAGGGGACAGGGGATTACCGGGGAGCTGTTTTTT
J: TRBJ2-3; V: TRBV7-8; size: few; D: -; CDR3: CASSLGRARSTDTQYF; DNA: TGTGCCAGCAGCCTCGGGCGGGCCAGGAGCACAGATACGCAGTATTTT
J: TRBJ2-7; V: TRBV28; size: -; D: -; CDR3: CASRPDSYEQYF; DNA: TGTGCCAGCAGGCCAGACAGTTACGAGCAGTACTTC
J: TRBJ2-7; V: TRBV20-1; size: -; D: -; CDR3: CSARTKSSNEQYF; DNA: TGCAGTGCTAGGACCAAGAGCTCCAACGAGCAGTACTTC
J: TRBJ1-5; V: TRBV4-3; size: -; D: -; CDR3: CASSQDRFRSNQPQHF; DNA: TGCGCCAGCAGCCAAGATCGTTTCAGGAGCAATCAGCCCCAGCATTTT
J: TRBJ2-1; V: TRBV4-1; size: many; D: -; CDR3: CASSHPQGYNEQFF; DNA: TGCGCCAGCAGCCACCCACAGGGATACAATGAGCAGTTCTTC
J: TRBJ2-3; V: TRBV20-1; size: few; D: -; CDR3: CSARAAAAWITDTQYF; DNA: TGCAGTGCTAGAGCAGCTGCGGCTTGGATTACAGATACGCAGTATTTT
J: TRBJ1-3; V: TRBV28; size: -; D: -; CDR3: CASTRRGANTIYF; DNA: TGTGCCAGCACCCGCCGGGGTGCAAACACCATATATTTT
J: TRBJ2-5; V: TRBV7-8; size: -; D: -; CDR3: CASSSERLAEETQYF; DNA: TGTGCCAGCAGCTCAGAACGATTAGCGGAAGAGACCCAGTACTTC
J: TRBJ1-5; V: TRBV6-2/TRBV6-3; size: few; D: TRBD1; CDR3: CASRTTHPGGYNQPQHF; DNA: TGTGCCAGCAGGACAACCCACCCAGGGGGGTACAATCAGCCCCAGCATTTT
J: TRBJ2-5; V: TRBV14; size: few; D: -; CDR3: CASSQDRVQETQYF; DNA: TGTGCCAGCAGCCAAGATCGGGTACAAGAGACCCAGTACTTC
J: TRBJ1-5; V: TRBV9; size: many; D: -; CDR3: CASSETGRNQPQHF; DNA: TGTGCCAGCAGCGAAACGGGCCGCAATCAGCCCCAGCATTTT
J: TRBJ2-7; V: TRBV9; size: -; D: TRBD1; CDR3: CASSVTGGTPAYEQYF; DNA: TGTGCCAGCAGCGTTACAGGGGGTACCCCCGCCTACGAGCAGTACTTC
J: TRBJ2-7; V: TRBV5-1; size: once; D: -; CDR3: CACSQGPEQYF; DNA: TGCGCCTGCAGTCAGGGCCCGGAGCAGTACTTC
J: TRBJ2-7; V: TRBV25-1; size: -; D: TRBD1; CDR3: CASSETGGIDYEQYF; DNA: TGTGCCAGCAGTGAGACAGGGGGCATCGACTACGAGCAGTACTTC
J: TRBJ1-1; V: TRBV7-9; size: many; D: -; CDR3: CASSWGLNTEAFF; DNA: TGTGCCAGCAGTTGGGGCCTGAACACTGAAGCTTTCTTT
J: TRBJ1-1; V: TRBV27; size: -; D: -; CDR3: CASSPRTEMNTEAFF; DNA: TGTGCCAGCAGTCCCAGGACAGAGATGAACACTGAAGCTTTCTTT
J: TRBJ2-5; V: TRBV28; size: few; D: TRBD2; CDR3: CASSPRWEGKETQYF; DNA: TGTGCCAGCAGTCCCAGATGGGAGGGGAAGGAGACCCAGTACTTC
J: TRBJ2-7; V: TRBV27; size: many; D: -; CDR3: CASSLIPGPGYEQYF; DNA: TGTGCCAGCAGTTTAATTCCAGGGCCCGGATACGAGCAGTACTTC
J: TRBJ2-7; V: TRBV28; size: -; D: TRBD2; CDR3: CASSLSLAGDGYEQYF; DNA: TGTGCCAGCAGTTTATCGCTAGCGGGAGATGGGTACGAGCAGTACTTC
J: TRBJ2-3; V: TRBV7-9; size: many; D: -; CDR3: CASSTDSVDTQYF; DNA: TGTGCCAGCAGCACGGACTCTGTAGATACGCAGTATTTT
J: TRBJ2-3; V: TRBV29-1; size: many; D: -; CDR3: CSVPGPITDTQYF; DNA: TGCAGCGTGCCGGGACCGATCACAGATACGCAGTATTTT
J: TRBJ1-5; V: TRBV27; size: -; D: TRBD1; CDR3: CANPTRQGPAGMAQHF; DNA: TGTGCCAACCCGACCCGACAGGGGCCCGCCGGGATGGCCCAGCATTTT
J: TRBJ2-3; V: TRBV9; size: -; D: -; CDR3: CASSGSPDTQYF; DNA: TGTGCCAGCAGCGGTAGTCCAGATACGCAGTATTTT
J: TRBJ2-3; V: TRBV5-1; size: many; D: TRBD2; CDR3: CASSLVGRRTSGGRDTQYF; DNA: TGCGCCAGCAGCTTGGTGGGGCGAAGGACTAGCGGGGGCCGGGATACGCAGTATTTT
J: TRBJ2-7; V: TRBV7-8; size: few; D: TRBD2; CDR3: CASSWGGGFPYEQYF; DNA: TGTGCCAGCAGCTGGGGCGGGGGGTTTCCCTACGAGCAGTACTTC
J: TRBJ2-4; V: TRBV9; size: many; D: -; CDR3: CASSVGEVKNIQYF; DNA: TGTGCCAGCAGCGTAGGAGAGGTCAAAAACATTCAGTACTTC
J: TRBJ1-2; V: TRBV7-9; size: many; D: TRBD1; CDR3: CASSFLTGGASGYTF; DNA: TGTGCCAGCAGCTTTTTGACAGGGGGCGCCTCTGGCTACACCTTC